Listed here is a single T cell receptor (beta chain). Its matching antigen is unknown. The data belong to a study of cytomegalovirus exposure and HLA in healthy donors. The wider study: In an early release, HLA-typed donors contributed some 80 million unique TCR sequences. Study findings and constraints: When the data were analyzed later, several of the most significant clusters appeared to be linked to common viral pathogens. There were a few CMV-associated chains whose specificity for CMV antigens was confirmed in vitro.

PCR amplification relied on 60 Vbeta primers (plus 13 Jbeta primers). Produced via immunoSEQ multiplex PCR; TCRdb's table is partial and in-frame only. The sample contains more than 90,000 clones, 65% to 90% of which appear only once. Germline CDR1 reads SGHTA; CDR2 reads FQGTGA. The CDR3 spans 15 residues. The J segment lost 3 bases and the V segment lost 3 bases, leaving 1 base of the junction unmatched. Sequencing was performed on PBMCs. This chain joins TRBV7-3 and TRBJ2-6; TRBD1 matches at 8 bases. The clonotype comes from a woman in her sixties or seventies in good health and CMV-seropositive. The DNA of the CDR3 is TGTGCCAGCAGCTTCACAGGGGGTGGGGCCAACGTCCTGACTTTC. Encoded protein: CASSFTGGGANVLTF.